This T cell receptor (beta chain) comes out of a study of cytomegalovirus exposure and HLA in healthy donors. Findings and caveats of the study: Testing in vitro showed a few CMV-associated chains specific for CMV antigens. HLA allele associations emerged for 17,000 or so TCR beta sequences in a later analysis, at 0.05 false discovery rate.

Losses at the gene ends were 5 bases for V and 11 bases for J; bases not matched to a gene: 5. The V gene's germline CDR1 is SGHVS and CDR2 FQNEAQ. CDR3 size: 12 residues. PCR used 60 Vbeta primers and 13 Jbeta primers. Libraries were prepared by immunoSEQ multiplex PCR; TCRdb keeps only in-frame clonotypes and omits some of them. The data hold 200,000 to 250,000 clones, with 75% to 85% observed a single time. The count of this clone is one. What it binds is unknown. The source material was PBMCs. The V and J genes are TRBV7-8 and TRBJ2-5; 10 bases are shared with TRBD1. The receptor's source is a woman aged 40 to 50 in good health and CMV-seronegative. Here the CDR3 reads CASSPGQGGQYF. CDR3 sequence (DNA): TGTGCCAGCAGCCCAGGACAGGGGGGTCAGTACTTC.